The 20 T cell receptor beta chains reported below all come from one sample, sequenced in a study of CXCR3-negative and CXCR3-positive naive CD8 T cells. General study results and limits: Compared with CXCR3-negative naive cells, CXCR3-positive naive cells showed more hydrophobic TRB CDR3s.

These receptors have no known antigen. The authors made the TRB cDNA libraries by 5' RACE using UMI labels. TCRdb reprocessed the 5' RACE reads; each CDR3 protein has one entry and no DNA is given. This sample carries approximately 130,000 distinct CDR3 sequences, with 0.4% to 0.45% going to the ten biggest clones. Material: naive CXCR3+ CD8+ T cells from blood. Stated subset: CD45RO-CCR7+CD27+CD95- naive CD8+ T cells expressing CXCR3 (TNR3+). The receptors were sampled from a human donor in good health. Some clones in this sample may be carry-over from other donors' samples.

V is TRBV7-9 and J is TRBJ1-3. Germline assignment: CDR1 SEHNR and CDR2 FQNEAQ (reference sequence). This CDR3 has 15 residues. CDR3 sequence: CASSLVGDSGNTIYF. Full variable domain (missing parts from reference TRBV7-9 and TRBJ1-3): DTGVSQNPRHKITKRGQNVTFRCDPISEHNRLYWYRQTLGQGPEFLTYFQNEAQLEKSRLLSDRFSAERPKGSFSTLEIQRTEQGDSAMYLCASSLVGDSGNTIYFGEGSWLTVV.

The chain couples TRBV7-9 to TRBJ2-1; TCRdb's D call, TRBD1, is unchecked because there is no DNA. The CDR3 totals 17 residues. The germline V gene has CDR1 SEHNR and CDR2 FQNEAQ (reference sequence). CDR3 amino acids: CASSPPNQPEPYNEQFF. Full variable domain (missing parts from reference TRBV7-9 and TRBJ2-1): DTGVSQNPRHKITKRGQNVTFRCDPISEHNRLYWYRQTLGQGPEFLTYFQNEAQLEKSRLLSDRFSAERPKGSFSTLEIQRTEQGDSAMYLCASSPPNQPEPYNEQFFGPGTRLTVL.

The genes are TRBV5-5 and TRBJ2-1; absent DNA, TCRdb's TRBD2 call cannot be checked. The CDR3 extends over 17 amino acids. Germline V gives CDR1 SGHKS, CDR2 YYEKEE (reference sequence). The CDR3 loop is CASSPSLAGGPYNEQFF.

V gene TRBV29-1 combines with J gene TRBJ2-1; TCRdb calls TRBD1, which cannot be checked without DNA. This CDR3 comprises 15 residues. Germline assignment: CDR1 SQVTM and CDR2 ANQGSEA. CDR3 sequence reads: CSVDGLEGVNNEQFF.

V gene TRBV7-2 combines with J gene TRBJ2-3; TCRdb's D call of TRBD2 is untestable without DNA. The CDR3 has 15 residues. Germline loops: CDR1 SGHTA, CDR2 FQGNSA. The CDR3 sequence is CASSWTFTSTDTQYF. Supplemented by reference TRBV7-2 and TRBJ2-3, the full variable domain reads GAGVSQSPSNKVTEKGKDVELRCDPISGHTALYWYRQSLGQGLEFLIYFQGNSAPDKSGLPSDRFSAERTGGSVSTLTIQRTQQEDSAVYLCASSWTFTSTDTQYFGPGTRLTVL.

The chain employs TRBV7-2 and TRBJ2-4; TCRdb picks TRBD2, but there is no DNA to check that call. This CDR3 region has 15 residues. From germline, CDR1 is SGHTA and CDR2 FQGNSA. The CDR3 region is CARNGGFSAKNIQYF.

CDR3: CASSQDGWSEQFF. The rearrangement joins TRBV4-3 to TRBJ2-1. The germline CDR1 and CDR2 sequences are LGHNA and YSLEER. This CDR3 comprises 13 residues.

V gene TRBV9 combines with J gene TRBJ2-3; without DNA, the TCRdb call of TRBD2 cannot be checked. Per germline, CDR1 SGDLS and CDR2 YYNGEE. CDR3 size: 15 residues. This chain's CDR3 is CASSGGGTSTDTQYF. The full variable domain, completed using reference TRBV9 and TRBJ2-3, is DSGVTQTPKHLITATGQRVTLRCSPRSGDLSVYWYQQSLDQGLQFLIQYYNGEERAKGNILERFSAQQFPDLHSELNLSSLELGDSALYFCASSGGGTSTDTQYFGPGTRLTVL.

The chain combines TRBV15 with TRBJ2-3; TCRdb proposes TRBD1, but this gene call is untestable without DNA. Germline V CDR1 and CDR2: LNHNV, YYDKDF (reference sequence). This CDR3 has 14 amino acids. CDR3 sequence: CATSSWGPTDTQYF.

The V call is TRBV5-1, the J call TRBJ2-7; TCRdb selects TRBD1, and the lack of DNA leaves this call unchecked. The CDR3 consists of 14 residues. Looked up from germline, CDR1 is SGHRS and CDR2 is YFSETQ. The chain's CDR3 is CASSMTVYRDEQYF.

The rearrangement links TRBV28 to TRBJ1-1; TCRdb returns TRBD1, unconfirmable since there is no DNA. Germline V gene lookup returns CDR1 MDHEN and CDR2 SYDVKM. This CDR3 contains 16 residues. CDR3 sequence: CASRPTGGRMNTEAFF.

The chain couples TRBV29-1 to TRBJ2-7; the TRBD1 assignment by TCRdb is unverifiable without DNA. The germline V gene encodes CDR1 SQVTM and CDR2 ANQGSEA. The CDR3 has 12 residues. CDR3 residues: CSVVRGPYEQYF.

This chain uses TRBV20-1 with TRBJ1-2; no DNA is available, so the TRBD1 call from TCRdb remains unchecked. Germline V lookup: CDR1 DFQATT, CDR2 SNEGSKA (reference sequence). This CDR3 has 14 residues. The CDR3 loop is CSARDSLLFYGYTF.

The chain carries TRBV4-2 and TRBJ2-7. Germline CDR1 and CDR2: LGHNA and YNFKEQ. The CDR3 consists of 12 residues. CDR3: CASSQARGEQYF.

The V and J genes are TRBV6-2 or TRBV6-3 and TRBJ1-4; the TRBD1 assignment by TCRdb is unverifiable without DNA. The CDR3 runs to 17 residues. Germline lookup yields CDR1 MNHEY and CDR2 SVGEGT. This CDR3 is CASSYNRTAATNEKLFF.

The chain is built from TRBV7-9 and TRBJ1-1. The CDR3 covers 15 residues. In germline, CDR1 is SEHNR, CDR2 FQNEAQ (reference sequence). CDR3 amino acids: CASRLPRTANTEAFF. Full variable domain (missing parts from reference TRBV7-9 and TRBJ1-1): DTGVSQNPRHKITKRGQNVTFRCDPISEHNRLYWYRQTLGQGPEFLTYFQNEAQLEKSRLLSDRFSAERPKGSFSTLEIQRTEQGDSAMYLCASRLPRTANTEAFFGQGTRLTVV.

This chain links TRBV25-1 with TRBJ1-1; without DNA, the TCRdb call of TRBD1 cannot be checked. Germline-derived CDR1 and CDR2 are MGHDK and SYGVNS. This CDR3 spans 16 amino acids. The CDR3 protein is CASGRDTDSVNTEAFF.

V and J are TRBV20-1 and TRBJ2-7; TCRdb's D gene call, TRBD2, goes unchecked for lack of DNA. CDR3 length: 14 residues. Germline CDR1 is DFQATT and CDR2 is SNEGSKA (reference sequence). The CDR3 region is CSANHRDFLYEQYF.

The V and J genes are TRBV20-1 and TRBJ2-3; the TRBD1 assignment by TCRdb is unverifiable without DNA. Germline CDR1 and CDR2: DFQATT and SNEGSKA (reference sequence). The CDR3 length is 15 residues. Here the CDR3 reads CSARAPKKVTDTQYF.

V is TRBV12-3 or TRBV12-4 and J is TRBJ1-1. The CDR3 has 12 amino acids. The CDR3 protein is CASSHVNTEAFF.